Sequencing of this T cell receptor beta chain was carried out in a study of beta chain features in type 1 diabetes. Expressed TCRB transcripts were sequenced, since all the RNA that had been isolated was reverse transcribed. The repertoire was sequenced with immunoSEQ multiplex PCR; TCRdb's copy has only in-frame clones and lacks some. Of about 360,000 clones listed, over 10% are singletons. With respect to this clone: Its antigen is undetermined.

This CDR3 comprises 13 residues. Germline V gene sequence: CDR1 MNHEY, CDR2 SVGAGI. V was shortened by 9 bases and J by 0 bases, with 12 bases between the two germline ends. General study findings and limits: An over-representation of cells with high TCR expression could result from cDNA sequencing.

This receptor was identified in a man between 18 and 35 years old in good health. The chain combines TRBV6-5 with TRBJ2-7, with D possibly TRBD1 on 6 matching bases. Sequencing was carried out using naive CD4+ T cells from blood. This CDR3 is CASRWDNSYEQYF. The CDR3, as DNA: TGTGCCAGTAGGTGGGACAACTCCTACGAGCAGTACTTC.